This T cell receptor (beta chain) emerged from a study of shared T cell receptors in the human thymus. Germline V lookup: CDR1 LNHDA, CDR2 SQIVND (reference sequence). Trimming took 11 bases from V and 7 from J; bases not matched to a gene: 12. The CDR3 is 15 amino acids. Sequencing was performed with immunoSEQ multiplex PCR; in TCRdb, only in-frame clones are kept and a portion is missing. This table has around 730,000 clones, 75% to 90% appearing once. The same data also went into a second study, on human thymus T cells. Per that study: Resections were taken during corrective heart surgery, and the thymus tissue came from these.

The V gene is TRBV19, the J gene TRBJ1-6; 9 bases map to TRBD1. This receptor was identified in a girl under three years old with a congenital heart defect. The material sequenced was thymocytes. CDR3 DNA sequence: TGTGCCTCTAACTCCGGGACAGGGAAAAATTCACCCCTCCACTTT. Amino acids: CASNSGTGKNSPLHF.